The 25 T cell receptor beta chains presented below share a single source sample, sequenced in a study of blood T cell repertoires in COVID-19 (dated by TCRdb to about 2020). Libraries were built with the immunoSEQ multiplex PCR assay. Imported from immuneACCESS, the table was reduced by TCRdb to in-frame sequences with V and J called. These copies leave out some clones; in studies compared against another copy, an unresolved V gene accounts for under half, and the cause of the remainder is not known. The sample table lists approximately 93,000 clones, 86% of them with a count of one. The ten top clones hold 27% of the sample. Sequencing used peripheral blood. The receptors were gathered from a middle-aged man with active or convalescent COVID-19.

The rearrangement uses TRBV5-1 and TRBJ1-2; D not resolved. V shed 2 bases and J shed 5 bases, with 7 bases lying between them. Germline V gives CDR1 SGHRS, CDR2 YFSETQ. The CDR3 is made up of 12 amino acids. The CDR3 is CASSLRGYGYTF. The CDR3, as DNA: TGCGCCAGCAGCTTAAGAGGATATGGCTACACCTTC.

This chain uses TRBV19 with TRBJ2-7, with 7 bases identical to TRBD1. Unmatched junction bases numbered 7, after V lost 4 bases and J lost 1 base. Germline values: CDR1 LNHDA, CDR2 SQIVND (reference sequence). This CDR3 spans 15 amino acids. The CDR3 here is CASSTLTGVSYEQYF. The CDR3 DNA reads TGTGCCAGTAGTACCCTTACAGGGGTTTCCTACGAGCAGTACTTC.

The chain is built from TRBV11-2 and TRBJ2-3; 7 bases map to TRBD2. Germline CDR1 reads SGHAT; CDR2 reads FQNNGV. The ends lost 5 bases at V and 4 bases at J; junction bases unmatched: 3. This CDR3 region has 13 residues. The CDR3 loop reads CASSPGGSDTQYF. CDR3 DNA sequence: TGTGCCAGCAGCCCCGGGGGGTCAGATACGCAGTATTTT.

This sequence joins TRBV20-1 and TRBJ2-5; D is ambiguous. Between the trimmed V and J ends, which lost 6 bases and 4 bases, there was a span of 9 bases. The CDR3 spans 11 residues. Per the germline V gene, CDR1 is DFQATT and CDR2 is SNEGSKA (reference sequence). CDR3 sequence reads: CSARIAETQYF. In nucleotides, the CDR3 is TGCAGTGCACGGATAGCAGAGACCCAGTACTTC.

V is TRBV5-6 and J is TRBJ1-2; 7 bases agree with TRBD1. The CDR3 length is 14 residues. Germline V CDR1 and CDR2: SGHDT, YYEEEE. V lost 4 bases, J lost 4 bases, and 7 bases stayed unmatched. CDR3 amino acids: CASSPDRKIYGYTF. CDR3 nucleotides: TGTGCCAGCAGCCCGGACAGGAAAATCTATGGCTACACCTTC.

The chain has TRBV28 and TRBJ2-5; 9 nucleotides line up with TRBD1. The CDR3 totals 12 residues. CDR1 is MDHEN, CDR2 SYDVKM, per germline. V lost 6 bases to trimming and J lost 5 bases; unmatched junction nucleotides: 1. The CDR3 reads CASRDRGETQYF. The CDR3, as DNA: TGTGCCAGCAGGGACAGGGGCGAGACCCAGTACTTC. The complete variable domain, with remaining parts taken from reference TRBV28 and TRBJ2-5, reads DVKVTQSSRYLVKRTGEKVFLECVQDMDHENMFWYRQDPGLGLRLIYFSYDVKMKEKGDIPEGYSVSREKKERFSLILESASTNQTSMYLCASRDRGETQYFGPGTRLLVL.

CDR3 amino acids: CASSVGGGLVSNEQFF. CDR3 coding DNA: TGTGCCAGCAGCGTAGGAGGAGGGTTGGTTTCTAATGAGCAGTTCTTC. The rearrangement links TRBV9 to TRBJ2-1, with a tentative D call TRBD2 (6 bases). V was shortened by 0 bases and J by 7 bases, with 17 bases between the two germline ends. From germline, CDR1 is SGDLS and CDR2 YYNGEE. The CDR3 extends over 16 amino acids.

This clone was detected only a few times. The chain has TRBV30 and TRBJ1-5; TRBD1 agrees at 10 bases. Germline CDR1 is GTSNPN and CDR2 is SVGIG (reference sequence). J lost 7 bases, V lost 4 bases, and 4 bases had no gene match. CDR3 length equals 13 residues. CDR3 loop: CAWTPDRGQPQHF. The CDR3, as DNA: TGTGCCTGGACCCCGGACAGGGGGCAGCCCCAGCATTTT. The full variable domain, its missing parts supplied by reference TRBV30 and TRBJ1-5, is SQTIHQWPATLVQPVGSPLSLECTVEGTSNPNLYWYRQAAGRGLQLLFYSVGIGQISSEVPQNLSASRPQDRQFILSSKKLLLSDSGFYLCAWTPDRGQPQHFGDGTRLSIL.

Turning to this clone: One end of the junction does not line up with germline, which may come from a read error. The V and J genes are TRBV2 and TRBJ2-2; D not resolved. The CDR3 is 12 amino acids. Germline CDR1 and CDR2: SNHLY and FYNNEI. CDR3 nucleotide sequence: TGTGCCAGCAGGGAAGTAGCCGGGGAGCTGTTTTTT. Protein product: CASREVAGELFF. Drawing the rest from reference TRBV2 and TRBJ2-2, the complete variable domain is EPEVTQTPSHQVTQMGQEVILRCVPISNHLYFYWYRQILGQKVEFLVSFYNNEISEKSEIFDDQFSVERPDGSNFTLKIRSTKLEDSAMYFCASREVAGELFFGEGSRLTVL.

The chain carries TRBV5-4 and TRBJ1-4; TRBD1 is a possible D gene (5 bases). The CDR3 has 14 residues. Germline-derived CDR1 and CDR2 are SGHNT and YYREEE (reference sequence). Trimming left V 0 bases short and J 5 bases short, with 8 bases between. The CDR3 spells CASSLGQTNEKLFF. DNA of the CDR3: TGTGCCAGCAGCTTGGGACAGACAAATGAAAAACTGTTTTTT. Together with reference TRBV5-4 and TRBJ1-4, the CDR3 gives the full variable domain: ETGVTQSPTHLIKTRGQQVTLRCSSQSGHNTVSWYQQALGQGPQFIFQYYREEENGRGNFPPRFSGLQFPNYSSELNVNALELDDSALYLCASSLGQTNEKLFFGSGTQLSVL.

As for this clone: Other DNA sequences from this sample encode an identical CDR3 as well. This chain links TRBV18 with TRBJ2-5, with a possible D match to TRBD2 (5 bases). The CDR3 contains 14 residues. V was cut by 3 bases and J by 0 bases, with 8 bases left in between. From germline, CDR1 is KGHSH and CDR2 LQKENI. CDR3 DNA: TGTGCCAGCTCACCTACCGGGAACCAAGAGACCCAGTACTTC. This sequence encodes CASSPTGNQETQYF.

This clone appeared once. The chain has TRBV19 and TRBJ1-5; weak D call: TRBD1 (5 bases). This CDR3 region has 16 residues. V was shortened by 5 bases and J by 1 base, with 15 bases between the two germline ends. Germline lookup yields CDR1 LNHDA and CDR2 SQIVND (reference sequence). In DNA, the CDR3 is TGTGCCAGTAGTCCGGGGGGAACTATAAGCAATCAGCCCCAGCATTTT. Translated: CASSPGGTISNQPQHF.

V usage is TRBV9 and J usage is TRBJ2-1, with TRBD1 matching 7 bases. The CDR3 consists of 14 residues. CDR1 is SGDLS and CDR2 is YYNGEE in the germline V gene. V was pared by 4 bases and J by 4 bases, with 5 bases of the junction left unmatched. The CDR3 DNA follows: TGTGCCAGCAGCCCGCGACAGGGTTACAATGAGCAGTTCTTC. Translated: CASSPRQGYNEQFF. The full variable domain, completed using reference TRBV9 and TRBJ2-1, is DSGVTQTPKHLITATGQRVTLRCSPRSGDLSVYWYQQSLDQGLQFLIQYYNGEERAKGNILERFSAQQFPDLHSELNLSSLELGDSALYFCASSPRQGYNEQFFGPGTRLTVL.

The chain uses TRBV7-2 and TRBJ2-2, with D perhaps matching TRBD2 (5 bases). V lost 1 base to trimming and J lost 4 bases, with 16 bases between them. From germline, CDR1 is SGHTA and CDR2 FQGNSA. The CDR3 is 17 residues long. The CDR3 loop is CASSLVSGELGTGELFF. The CDR3 bases are TGTGCCAGCAGCTTAGTGTCCGGGGAATTAGGCACCGGGGAGCTGTTTTTT.

The rearrangement links TRBV5-1 to TRBJ2-7; the D is unclear. Deletions cut 0 bases from V and 7 bases from J, with 11 bases between. Germline lookup yields CDR1 SGHRS and CDR2 YFSETQ. CDR3 length: 13 residues. This chain's CDR3 is CASSLGFSVEQYF. CDR3 nucleotides: TGCGCCAGCAGCTTGGGTTTCAGTGTGGAGCAGTACTTC.

The V and J genes are TRBV18 and TRBJ2-4, with D perhaps matching TRBD2 (6 bases). CDR1 and CDR2 (germline): KGHSH, LQKENI. CDR3 size: 13 residues. Trimming took 3 bases from V and 7 from J, leaving 10 bases between them. The CDR3 spells CASSPSRGNIQYF. For the CDR3, the DNA is TGTGCCAGCTCACCTAGTCGGGGGAACATTCAGTACTTC.

The V gene is TRBV28, the J gene TRBJ2-1; TRBD1 matches at 7 bases. V trimming: 7 bases; J trimming: 6 bases; junction bases outside the gene matches: 12. Germline values: CDR1 MDHEN, CDR2 SYDVKM. CDR3 length: 15 amino acids. Here the CDR3 DNA reads TGTGCCAGCAAAAAAGACAGGGTGGGCTTCAATGAGCAGTTCTTC. It translates to CASKKDRVGFNEQFF.

The J gene is TRBJ1-1, the V gene TRBV29-1; D is ambiguous. Germline V lookup: CDR1 SQVTM, CDR2 ANQGSEA. Trimming stripped 4 bases from V and 1 base from J, with 16 bases between. CDR3 length: 15 residues. CDR3 sequence (DNA): TGCAGCGTTGGGTTGATTGGGCGGGAGAACACTGAAGCTTTCTTT. Translating it yields CSVGLIGRENTEAFF.

The chain joins TRBV30 to TRBJ1-3, with 8 positions matching TRBD1. The CDR3 has 12 residues. V was pared by 4 bases and J by 8 bases, with 4 bases of the junction left unmatched. Germline lookup yields CDR1 GTSNPN and CDR2 SVGIG (reference sequence). CDR3 DNA sequence: TGTGCCTGGACAGGGGGCAAGGACACCATATATTTT. This encodes CAWTGGKDTIYF.

The chain links TRBV11-2 to TRBJ2-1, with 12 bases fitting TRBD2. Germline-derived CDR1 and CDR2 are SGHAT and FQNNGV. Trimming cost V 2 bases and J 7 bases; bases outside gene matches: 15. This CDR3 is 19 amino acids long. In nucleotides, the CDR3 is TGTGCCAGCAGCTTACGAGGACAGGACCTAGCGGGAGGGCCGAATGAGCAGTTCTTC. As protein: CASSLRGQDLAGGPNEQFF.

CDR3 sequence: CASNHVTSGGTSTDTQYF. CDR3 bases: TGTGCCAGCAACCACGTGACTAGCGGGGGGACTAGCACAGATACGCAGTATTTT. The J gene is TRBJ2-3, the V gene TRBV11-2; 13 positions match TRBD2. CDR3 length equals 18 residues. The germline V gene has CDR1 SGHAT and CDR2 FQNNGV. The V and J ends lost 7 bases and 0 bases, in that order; junction bases with no gene match: 10.

The chain joins TRBV5-6 to TRBJ2-1; perhaps TRBD1 as D (5 bases). The CDR3 spans 16 residues. Germline-derived CDR1 and CDR2 are SGHDT and YYEEEE. The V end lost 3 bases, the J end lost 4 bases, and 17 bases lay between the germline ends. CDR3 in amino acids: CASSSDPSGFYNEQFF. The DNA for the CDR3 is TGTGCCAGCAGCTCGGACCCTTCAGGGTTTTACAATGAGCAGTTCTTC.

CDR3 in DNA: TGCGCCAGCAGCTTGTATTTTTCGGGCTCTGGGGCCAACGTCCTGACTTTC. It encodes CASSLYFSGSGANVLTF. The chain combines TRBV5-1 with TRBJ2-6, with no clear D. V was shortened by 1 base and J by 0 bases, with 11 bases between the two germline ends. CDR1 SGHRS and CDR2 YFSETQ come from the germline V gene. The length of the CDR3 is 17 residues.

The rearrangement links TRBV10-2 to TRBJ1-3, with TRBD1 matching 7 bases. The J segment lost 4 bases and the V segment lost 8 bases, leaving 8 bases of the junction unmatched. Germline V CDR1 and CDR2: WSHSY, SAAADI. This CDR3 comprises 14 residues. The CDR3 loop is CASSLGGLGNTIYF. The CDR3 nucleotides are TGCGCCAGCTCTTTAGGGGGCTTAGGAAACACCATATATTTT.

The rearrangement joins TRBV29-1 to TRBJ2-7, with 10 nucleotides matching TRBD1. The CDR3 runs to 13 residues. With 6 bases clipped from V and 7 bases from J, the junction kept 9 bases outside the gene matches. Germline V gene sequence: CDR1 SQVTM, CDR2 ANQGSEA. The CDR3 bases are TGCAGCGTCCAGGACAGGGGGTTGGAGGAGCAGTACTTC. It is translated as CSVQDRGLEEQYF.